The entry below gives a single T cell receptor beta chain sequence along with its context. Sequenced by immunoSEQ multiplex PCR; TCRdb stores in-frame clones only, minus some. The sample has about 26,000 clones, about four fifths seen once. These data come from a study of OX40 agonist ivuxolimab in advanced cancers. This CDR3 contains 13 residues. CDR1 and CDR2 (germline): SEHNR, FQNEAQ (reference sequence). Trimming took off 5 bases at V and 1 base at J, with 9 bases between the two ends. The TCR comes from an adult with an advanced solid tumor such as melanoma, head and neck, liver or kidney cancer. The V gene is TRBV7-9, the J gene TRBJ2-7; perhaps TRBD2 as D (5 bases). This specimen consisted of CD4+ or CD8+ T cells sorted from blood, obtained in a trial of the OX40 agonist ivuxolimab. CDR3 in DNA: TGTGCCAGCAGCAGCGGCGCATCCTACGAGCAGTACTTC. This codes for CASSSGASYEQYF.